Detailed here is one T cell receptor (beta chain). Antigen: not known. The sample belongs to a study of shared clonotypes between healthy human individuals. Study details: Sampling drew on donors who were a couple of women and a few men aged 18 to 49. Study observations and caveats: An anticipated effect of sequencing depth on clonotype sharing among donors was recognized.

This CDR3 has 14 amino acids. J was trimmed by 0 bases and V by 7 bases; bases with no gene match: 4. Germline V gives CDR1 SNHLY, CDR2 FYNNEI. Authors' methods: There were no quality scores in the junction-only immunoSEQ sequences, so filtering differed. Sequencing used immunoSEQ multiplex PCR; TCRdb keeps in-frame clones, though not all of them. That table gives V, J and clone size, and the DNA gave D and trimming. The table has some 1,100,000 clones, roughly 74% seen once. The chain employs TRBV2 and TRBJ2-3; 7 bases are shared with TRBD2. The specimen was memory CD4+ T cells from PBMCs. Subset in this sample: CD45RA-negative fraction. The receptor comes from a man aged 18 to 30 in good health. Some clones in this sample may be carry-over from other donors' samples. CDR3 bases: TGTGCCAGCAAGCGGGGCACTAGCACAGATACGCAGTATTTT. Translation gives CASKRGTSTDTQYF.